This T cell receptor (beta chain) was recovered during a study of blood T cell repertoires in COVID-19. At the level of the study: Researchers got acute and convalescent COVID-19 samples from the United States, Italy and Spain. T cells, B-cell-depleted T cells, or PBMCs provided the cDNA or gDNA that served as material.

CDR3 size: 15 residues. The V end lost 4 bases, the J end lost 0 bases, and 12 bases lay between the germline ends. The V gene's germline CDR1 is MGHRA and CDR2 YSYEKL. The table came from immunoSEQ multiplex PCR; TCRdb's copy has only in-frame clones and leaves some out. The data hold tens of thousands of clones, with roughly 88% observed a single time. Input material: peripheral blood. J is TRBJ1-2 and V is TRBV4-1; D remains ambiguous. The receptor was derived from a man aged 60-69 years with acute or convalescent COVID-19. CDR3 nucleotide sequence: TGCGCCAGCAGCCCCCCACCTTTAGCTAACTATGGCTACACCTTC. Protein sequence: CASSPPPLANYGYTF.